This T cell receptor (beta chain) was captured in a study of blood T cell repertoires in COVID-19. Whole-study context: Researchers got acute and convalescent COVID-19 samples from the United States, Italy and Spain.

CDR1 and CDR2 from the germline V gene are SEHNR and FQNEAQ (reference sequence). The CDR3 has 14 amino acids. The V and J ends lost 5 bases and 7 bases respectively, with 14 bases between them. Using immunoSEQ multiplex PCR, the repertoire was profiled, and TCRdb retains in-frame clones only, with some absent. Seen here are a few hundred thousand clones, around 89% observed once, and the top ten hold 9.5%. The chain recombines TRBV7-9 with TRBJ2-2, with D possibly being TRBD1 (6 bases). The specimen sequenced was PBMCs or T cells enriched from blood (not recorded which). This clonotype originated in a woman in her thirties or forties who had recovered from COVID-19. CDR3 in amino acids: CASSEAGVGGELFF. The CDR3 region has the DNA TGTGCCAGCAGCGAGGCAGGGGTCGGCGGGGAGCTGTTTTTT.